Listed here is a single T cell receptor (beta chain). The sample originates from a study of monozygotic twins with inflammatory bowel disease. The CDR3 totals 11 residues. Germline CDR1 and CDR2: SGHDT and YYEEEE. TCRdb re-called the 5' RACE reads, yielding one record per CDR3 amino acid sequence without DNA. The sample includes about 350,000 distinct CDR3 sequences. Source material: blood. The chain uses TRBV5-6 and TRBJ2-1. This TCR was recovered from a human donor with ulcerative colitis or Crohn's disease, or a healthy co-twin of an affected twin (not recorded which). The CDR3 protein is CASGRDYEQFF.